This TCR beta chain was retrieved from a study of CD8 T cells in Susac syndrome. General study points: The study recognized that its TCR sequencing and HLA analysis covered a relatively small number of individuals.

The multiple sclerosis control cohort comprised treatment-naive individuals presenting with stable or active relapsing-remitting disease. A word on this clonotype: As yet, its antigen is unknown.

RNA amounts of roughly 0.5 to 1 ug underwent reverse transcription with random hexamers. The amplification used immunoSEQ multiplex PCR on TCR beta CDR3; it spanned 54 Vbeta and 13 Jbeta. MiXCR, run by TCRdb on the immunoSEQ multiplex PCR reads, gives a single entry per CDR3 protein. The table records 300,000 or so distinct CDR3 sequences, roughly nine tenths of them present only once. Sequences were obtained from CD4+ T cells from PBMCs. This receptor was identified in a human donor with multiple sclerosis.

The DNA of the CDR3 is TGTGCCAGTATGACCCGACAGGGTGGCTATGGCTACACCTTC. Protein product: CASMTRQGGYGYTF. This chain joins TRBV19 and TRBJ1-2; 7 bases align to TRBD1. The V gene end was trimmed by 7 bases and the J gene end by 4 bases; junction bases not matched to a gene: 9. The CDR3 runs to 14 residues. Germline lookup yields CDR1 LNHDA and CDR2 SQIVND (reference sequence).